This TCR beta chain was captured in a study of blood T cell repertoires in COVID-19. Study background: The origin of the acute and convalescent COVID-19 samples was the United States, Italy and Spain. T cells, B-cell-depleted T cells, or PBMCs supplied cDNA or gDNA.

Study processing details: Amplification with reference gene primers provided the estimates of nucleated cell counts. Some clones are missing from TCRdb's copy, which holds only in-frame ones; the method was immunoSEQ multiplex PCR. V, J and clone size were drawn from that table, and D and trimming were deduced from the DNA. The sample has about 150,000 clones, approximately 80% seen once. Sequencing was performed on peripheral blood. This TCR was recovered from a human donor in a cohort sampled during active COVID-19.

The CDR3 region has the DNA TGCGCCAGCAGCATGACCAGCAGGTATGGGGAAAAACTGTTTTTT. Its translation is CASSMTSRYGEKLFF. The chain combines TRBV5-1 with TRBJ1-4; no clear D gene. CDR3 length: 15 amino acids. CDR1 and CDR2 from the germline V gene are SGHRS and YFSETQ. The V and J ends lost 4 bases and 8 bases respectively, with 18 bases between them.